This T cell receptor beta chain was recorded in a study of neurological immune-mediated disorders. For sorted libraries, the input was 1 million CD4+ or CD8+ T cells. Study-wide points: No sharing of CDR3 amino acid sequences was observed among expanded clones across subjects, suggesting private repertoires in all groups.

Ten or more counts support this clonotype. As yet, its antigen is unknown. The germline V gene has CDR1 SGDLS and CDR2 YYNGEE. CDR3 length equals 13 residues. Germline trimming cut 0 bases from V and 6 bases from J; bases unmatched to any gene: 1. It was by 5'RACE with 10-nucleotide random UMIs that the cDNA was made. Every sequencing run gave over 170 million TCR-beta sequences, taken from 15-18 subjects. Using its own MiXCR run on the 5' RACE reads, TCRdb lists one record per CDR3 protein. The sample contains tens of thousands of distinct CDR3 sequences, under 14% of which appear only once. The gene calls are TRBV9 and TRBJ1-2; 8 nucleotides line up with TRBD1. The TCR sequence derives from a woman in her twenties or thirties with HTLV-1-associated myelopathy (HAM/TSP). Sequencing was done on a sample of CD4+ T cells from blood. The CDR3 nucleotides are TGTGCCAGCAGCGTAGGGACAGGGCATGGCTACACCTTC. Protein product: CASSVGTGHGYTF. Combining the CDR3 with reference TRBV9 and TRBJ1-2 gives the whole variable domain DSGVTQTPKHLITATGQRVTLRCSPRSGDLSVYWYQQSLDQGLQFLIQYYNGEERAKGNILERFSAQQFPDLHSELNLSSLELGDSALYFCASSVGTGHGYTFGSGTRLTVV.